Listed below are T cell receptor beta chains from one sample, sequenced in a study of blood T cells in healthy people across ages. TCRdb re-called the 5' RACE reads through MiXCR, storing one row per CDR3 protein. The sample contains about 1.4 million distinct CDR3 sequences, 55% to 75% of which appear only once. Sequenced material: blood. These receptors came from a man in his late teens or twenties in good health. Each CDR3 is given with its conserved first and last residue. A D gene is named only where the DNA matches it firmly. Clone size appears in some rows only: once, few, many, or a class for an expanded clone.

NA	TRBJ1-4	NA	TRBV4-1	TGCGCCAGCAGAGGGAGGTCAGGAGGCGGAAAACTGTTTTTT	CASRGRSGGGKLFF
NA	TRBJ2-5	NA	TRBV2	TGTGCCAGCAGTGAAGCGGCCGTACTGTACAATGAGCAGTACTTC	CASSEAAVLYNEQYF
TRBD1	TRBJ2-1	NA	TRBV12-3/TRBV12-4	TGTGCCAGCAATTACCTACCGGGACAGGGTCTATTTTGGGTCGGTGAGCAGTTCTTC	CASNYLPGQGLFWVGEQFF
NA	TRBJ2-2	NA	TRBV12-3/TRBV12-4	TGTGCCAGCAGTTCGAGGGTTACCGGGGAGCTGTTTTTT	CASSSRVTGELFF
TRBD1	TRBJ2-1	few	TRBV6-1	TGTGCCAGCAGTACACAGGGGCCTTACAATGAGCAGTTCTTC	CASSTQGPYNEQFF
TRBD1	TRBJ2-2	NA	TRBV4-2	TGTGCCAGCAGCCAATTGACAGGGGATATCGGGGAGCTGTTTTTT	CASSQLTGDIGELFF
TRBD1	TRBJ2-3	NA	TRBV20-1	TGCAGTGCTAGATTGCCCTGGAGAGGACAGGACCCAGATACGCAGTATTTT	CSARLPWRGQDPDTQYF
NA	TRBJ2-4	few	TRBV20-1	TGCAGTGCAATTTTGGTGACCAAAAACATTCAGTACTTC	CSAILVTKNIQYF
NA	TRBJ1-5	NA	TRBV7-9	TGTGCCAGCAGCTTAGTGGGGACGGCTCAGCCCCAGCATTTT	CASSLVGTAQPQHF
NA	TRBJ2-7	NA	TRBV27	TGTGCCAGTCGGGCGCGAGCGGCCTTCAGCTCCTACGAGCAGTACTTC	CASRARAAFSSYEQYF
NA	TRBJ1-1	few	TRBV29-1	TGCAGCGTTGAAGATTTGAACACTGAAGCTTTCTTT	CSVEDLNTEAFF
TRBD2	TRBJ2-5	NA	TRBV29-1	TGCAGCGTTGAAGCAGCGGGGGGGCCAGAGACCCAGTACTTC	CSVEAAGGPETQYF
NA	TRBJ1-1	few	TRBV20-1	TGCAGTGCTAGAAGCTTTAAAGGGGAGAAAGGGAACACTGAAGCTTTCTTT	CSARSFKGEKGNTEAFF
NA	TRBJ2-1	NA	TRBV6-5	TGTGCCAGCAGAGGGGGGAGTAATGAGCAGTTCTTC	CASRGGSNEQFF
TRBD1	TRBJ1-2	NA	TRBV7-9	TGTGCCAGCAGCCCTACCGGGACAGGGTCTTATGGCTACACCTTC	CASSPTGTGSYGYTF
NA	TRBJ2-4	NA	TRBV5-1	TGCGCCAGCAACATTGGGGGGCCGAAAAACATTCAGTACTTC	CASNIGGPKNIQYF
NA	TRBJ1-1	NA	TRBV9	TGTGCCAGCAGCGGACCTCTCGGGCCGCGAGCTTTCTTT	CASSGPLGPRAFF
NA	TRBJ2-2	few	TRBV12-3/TRBV12-4	TGTGCCAGCGGGGGCGGGGAGCTGTTTTTT	CASGGGELFF
TRBD1	TRBJ2-3	NA	TRBV20-1	TGCAGTGCTAACCGGGACAGTTTAATAGATACGCAGTATTTT	CSANRDSLIDTQYF
TRBD2	TRBJ2-3	NA	TRBV29-1	TGCAGCGTTGGGCCTAGCGGGAATACCGATACGCAGTATTTT	CSVGPSGNTDTQYF
NA	TRBJ2-5	NA	TRBV6-1	TGTGCCAGCACCGAGGGGAGTCAAGAGACCCAGTACTTC	CASTEGSQETQYF
NA	TRBJ2-4	NA	TRBV10-3	TGTGCCATCAGTGAATCGGGCCCCCTTGACCAGTACTTC	CAISESGPLDQYF
NA	TRBJ1-1	once	TRBV28	TGTGCCAGCAGTTTCTCCCTAGTCCCGGGACGGTGGGGGCACACTGAAGCTTTCTTT	CASSFSLVPGRWGHTEAFF
NA	TRBJ2-5	NA	TRBV20-1	TGCAGTGCGCGGTCCGGCTACAAGCAGTACTTC	CSARSGYKQYF
TRBD2	TRBJ2-7	few	TRBV10-3	TGTGCCATCAGTGATGGGAGGACTCGGGGGGAAGAGCAGTACTTC	CAISDGRTRGEEQYF
TRBD2	TRBJ2-7	NA	TRBV27	TGTGCCAGCAGTTCACTAGCGGGAGTCAATGAGCAGTACTTC	CASSSLAGVNEQYF
NA	TRBJ2-5	NA	TRBV6-1	TGTGCCAGCAGTGAAGTCCCGTACCACCAAGAGACCCAGTACTTC	CASSEVPYHQETQYF
NA	TRBJ2-7	NA	TRBV15	TGTGCCACCAGCAGGGGCCCAACACCGGACTACGAGCAGTACTTC	CATSRGPTPDYEQYF
TRBD1	TRBJ1-2	few	TRBV5-6	TGTGCCAGCAGCTTGATCTCAGGGGGCGGCGGGTACACCTTC	CASSLISGGGGYTF
TRBD2	TRBJ2-7	once	TRBV3-1	TGTGCCAGCAGCCAAGATAGAATCGGAGCGGGAGGGCGGCTCTACGAGCAGTACTTC	CASSQDRIGAGGRLYEQYF
TRBD2	TRBJ2-1	NA	TRBV9	TGTGCCAGCAGCGTAGCTACTAGGACTAGTTACAATGAGCAGTTCTTC	CASSVATRTSYNEQFF
TRBD2	TRBJ2-3	NA	TRBV11-2	TGTGCCAGCAGCTTAGCTAGCGGGGGGGCCTATCCGCAGTATTTT	CASSLASGGAYPQYF
NA	TRBJ1-2	once	TRBV29-1	TGCAGCGTTGAGACTCCTACAGGGATCGGCTACACCTTC	CSVETPTGIGYTF
NA	TRBJ1-2	NA	TRBV20-1	TGCAGTGCGCAACCGGGATTCTATGGCTACACCTTC	CSAQPGFYGYTF
NA	TRBJ2-5	NA	TRBV12-3/TRBV12-4	TGTGCCAGCAACGTAGACCCGTACCAAGAGACCCAGTACTTC	CASNVDPYQETQYF
NA	TRBJ1-1	NA	TRBV11-2	TGTGCCAGCAGCGTCCACAGGGTCCGCGGAGCTTTCTTT	CASSVHRVRGAFF
NA	TRBJ1-2	NA	TRBV4-1	TGCGCCAGCAGCCAAGATGGTACAGGGCGGCCGGGCTACACCTTC	CASSQDGTGRPGYTF
NA	TRBJ2-1	few	TRBV10-3	TGTGCCATCAGTGAGTCGAATCATGAGCAGTTCTTC	CAISESNHEQFF
NA	TRBJ1-2	few	TRBV7-2	TGTGCCAGCAGCGTTACAGGGATCTATGGCTACACCTTC	CASSVTGIYGYTF
TRBD1	TRBJ1-1	NA	TRBV20-1	TGCAGTACCCTACCGGGACAGGGGGCAGTCCTGTCTTTCTTT	CSTLPGQGAVLSFF
TRBD1	TRBJ1-2	few	TRBV3-1	TGTGCCAGCAGCCAGCCCCCTGGGACAGGGGGGAAGATTAACTATGGCTACACCTTC	CASSQPPGTGGKINYGYTF
TRBD1	TRBJ2-1	NA	TRBV29-1	TGCAACGTCCCAGGGGGCTCCTACAATGAGCAGTTCTTC	CNVPGGSYNEQFF
TRBD2	TRBJ2-3	few	TRBV9	TGTGCCAGCAGTGAAGCGGGGTGGTTAGGAGATACGCAGTATTTT	CASSEAGWLGDTQYF
NA	TRBJ2-1	NA	TRBV9	TGTGCCAGCAGCGACCAGTTCTTC	CASSDQFF
NA	TRBJ2-7	few	TRBV6-1	TGTGCCAGCAGTGGGTACAGGGAGGGGAGCTCCTACGAGCAGTACTTC	CASSGYREGSSYEQYF
NA	TRBJ2-1	NA	TRBV18	TGTGCCAGCTCACCCGAGCGAAGGCATGAGCAGTTCTTC	CASSPERRHEQFF
TRBD2	TRBJ2-1	NA	TRBV6-6	TGTGCCAGCAGCATCACTAGCGGCCCCAATGAGCAGTTCTTC	CASSITSGPNEQFF
NA	TRBJ2-7	NA	TRBV5-1	TGCGCCAGCAGCTTGGAGATCAGGGCCTACGAGCAGTACTTC	CASSLEIRAYEQYF
TRBD1	TRBJ1-1	few	TRBV25-1	TGTGCCAGCTCGCAGACAGGGGGCTACACTGAAGCTTTCTTT	CASSQTGGYTEAFF
NA	TRBJ2-1	NA	TRBV9	TGTGCCAGCAGCGTAGAATCACCGGCAGACGAGCAGTTCTTC	CASSVESPADEQFF